Listed below are T cell receptor beta chains from one sample, sequenced in a study of PD-L1 blockade in urothelial cancer. TCRdb keeps only in-frame clones here, not all; method: immunoSEQ multiplex PCR. Of some 110,000 clones in the sample, around nine tenths are singletons; the top ten hold 1.5% to 2%. The starting material was PBMCs, obtained around atezolizumab (anti-PD-L1) treatment. The receptors were gathered from a man in his 60s with urothelial cancer. Each CDR3 is given with its conserved first and last residue. Fields, in order: clone size, D gene, V gene, J gene, CDR3 DNA, CDR3 protein. D genes are given only for firm matches. The size entry is marked missing in some rows and otherwise reads once, few, many or a size class.

size: .
D: .
V: TRBV11-2
J: TRBJ2-3
DNA: TGTGCCAGCAGTCTTTGGCGGGTCACAGATACGCAGTATTTT
CDR3: CASSLWRVTDTQYF

size: .
D: TRBD2
V: TRBV7-3
J: TRBJ2-7
DNA: TGTGCCAGCAGCTTAAGGCTGGCTAGCGGGATCGACGAGCAGTACTTC
CDR3: CASSLRLASGIDEQYF

size: .
D: TRBD1
V: TRBV28
J: TRBJ1-5
DNA: TGTGCCAGCAGTGTCCCGGGACAGGGGGCTTTTTGGCAGCCCCAGCATTTT
CDR3: CASSVPGQGAFWQPQHF

size: .
D: TRBD1
V: TRBV9
J: TRBJ2-3
DNA: TGTGCCAGCAGCGTATCGGACAGGTCAGATACGCAGTATTTT
CDR3: CASSVSDRSDTQYF

size: .
D: TRBD1
V: TRBV5-1
J: TRBJ1-1
DNA: TGCGCCAGCCGAGCCGGGACAGTGAACACTGAAGCTTTCTTT
CDR3: CASRAGTVNTEAFF

size: .
D: TRBD1
V: TRBV5-1
J: TRBJ1-5
DNA: TGCGCCAGCAGCCAAACAGGGGACAATCAGCCCCAGCATTTT
CDR3: CASSQTGDNQPQHF

size: .
D: TRBD1
V: TRBV19
J: TRBJ2-1
DNA: TGTGCCAGTAGTATGTTTGGCAGGGGGCAGGGGGGTCGGGGTGAGCAGTTCTTC
CDR3: CASSMFGRGQGGRGEQFF

size: .
D: .
V: TRBV25-1
J: TRBJ2-7
DNA: TGTGCCAGCAGTGAATCCGGACAGCGAACCGGGTACGAGCAGTACTTC
CDR3: CASSESGQRTGYEQYF

size: .
D: .
V: TRBV6-1
J: TRBJ1-1
DNA: TGTGCCAGCAGGGAAACCTGGGGCCACACTGAAGCTTTCTTT
CDR3: CASRETWGHTEAFF

size: .
D: .
V: TRBV25-1
J: TRBJ2-7
DNA: TGTGCCAGCAGTGAATACCACAGCTCCTACGAGCAGTACTTC
CDR3: CASSEYHSSYEQYF

size: few
D: TRBD1
V: TRBV10-1
J: TRBJ1-5
DNA: TGCGCCAGCAGAGCATCGGGACAGGGAAGCAATCAGCCCCAGCATTTT
CDR3: CASRASGQGSNQPQHF

size: .
D: .
V: TRBV2
J: TRBJ1-2
DNA: TGTGCCAGCAGAAGGACAGCGGCGGGCCATGGCTACACCTTC
CDR3: CASRRTAAGHGYTF

size: once
D: .
V: TRBV6-5
J: TRBJ2-5
DNA: TGTGCCAGCAGTGTAAGCTGGGCTGAGGAGACCCAGTACTTC
CDR3: CASSVSWAEETQYF

size: .
D: .
V: TRBV7-3
J: TRBJ2-5
DNA: TGTGCCAGCAGCCGCACGGGGTTGGGAGAGACCCAGTACTTC
CDR3: CASSRTGLGETQYF

size: .
D: .
V: TRBV5-4
J: TRBJ1-1
DNA: TGTGCCAGCAGCTTGGCGGTTGACACTGAAGCTTTCTTT
CDR3: CASSLAVDTEAFF

size: .
D: TRBD1
V: TRBV28
J: TRBJ2-5
DNA: TGTGCCAGCACCACAGGGGCCGAGTGGCAAGAGACCCAGTACTTC
CDR3: CASTTGAEWQETQYF

size: .
D: .
V: TRBV28
J: TRBJ2-5
DNA: TGTGCCAGCAGTTGGAGCGTGGGTGGAGAGACCCAGTACTTC
CDR3: CASSWSVGGETQYF

size: .
D: .
V: TRBV7-3
J: TRBJ2-1
DNA: TGTGCCAGCAGCTTTCAGGGTGATGAGCAGTTCTTC
CDR3: CASSFQGDEQFF

size: once
D: TRBD2
V: TRBV19
J: TRBJ2-1
DNA: TGTGCCAGTAGTCTCGGGACTAGCGGGCTTTACAATGAGCAGTTCTTC
CDR3: CASSLGTSGLYNEQFF

size: .
D: .
V: TRBV5-1
J: TRBJ2-5
DNA: TGCGCCAGCAGCACGGGATGGGGAGAGACCCAGTACTTC
CDR3: CASSTGWGETQYF

size: .
D: .
V: TRBV7-8
J: TRBJ2-3
DNA: TGTGCCAGCAGCTTAACGCCGTCAGGTCTTAGGACAGATACGCAGTATTTT
CDR3: CASSLTPSGLRTDTQYF

size: .
D: .
V: TRBV5-4
J: TRBJ2-1
DNA: TGTGCCAGCAGCCGGACTGCCCCCAGCGATGAGCAGTTCTTC
CDR3: CASSRTAPSDEQFF

size: .
D: TRBD1
V: TRBV4-3
J: TRBJ2-2
DNA: TGCGCCAGCAGCCAAGATCCGCCGACAGGGTGGACCGGGGAGCTGTTTTTT
CDR3: CASSQDPPTGWTGELFF

size: .
D: TRBD1
V: TRBV28
J: TRBJ1-2
DNA: TGTGCCAGCAGTTTAGGTGACAGGGAGTACACCTTC
CDR3: CASSLGDREYTF

size: .
D: .
V: TRBV29-1
J: TRBJ1-2
DNA: TGCAGCGTCCCTGGACAGTACAGCGCGGATGGCTACACCTTC
CDR3: CSVPGQYSADGYTF

size: once
D: TRBD2
V: TRBV19
J: TRBJ2-3
DNA: TGTGCCAGTAGGATTAGCGGGACTGATACGCAGTATTTT
CDR3: CASRISGTDTQYF

size: .
D: TRBD2
V: TRBV7-2
J: TRBJ2-7
DNA: TGTGCCAGCAGCTTTACTAGCGGGCCCTACGAGCAGTACTTC
CDR3: CASSFTSGPYEQYF